The 3 T cell receptor beta chains given below trace back to one sample, sequenced in a study of blood T cell repertoires in COVID-19. Profiling relied on immunoSEQ multiplex PCR, and the TCRdb table lists in-frame clones only, not all of them. This table has some 280,000 clones, roughly 80% appearing once. The sequenced sample consisted of peripheral blood. The receptors were sampled from a woman in her 50s with active or convalescent COVID-19.

V usage is TRBV5-1 and J usage is TRBJ2-1; D perhaps matches TRBD2 (5 bases). CDR1 is SGHRS, CDR2 YFSETQ, per germline. This CDR3 comprises 14 residues. Trimming removed 7 bases from V and 6 bases from J, with 17 bases in between. As DNA, the CDR3 is TGCGCCAGCGCTGGGGAGCAACTCTCCAATGAGCAGTTCTTC. Residues: CASAGEQLSNEQFF.

The table lists this clone with a count of one. The CDR3, as DNA: TGCAGCGTTGTGAGACAGGCGGAAGGGCAGCAGTTCTTC. Translated, it gives CSVVRQAEGQQFF. The J gene is TRBJ2-1, the V gene TRBV29-1; D is possibly TRBD1 (6 bases). This CDR3 comprises 13 residues. Trimming shortened V by 4 bases and J by 11 bases, and 18 bases separated the two germline ends. CDR1 is SQVTM and CDR2 is ANQGSEA in the germline V gene.

The DNA of the CDR3 is TGTGCCAGCAGCATAGGGGCTCTTCGCACCGGGGAGCTGTTTTTT. This gives the protein CASSIGALRTGELFF. V gene TRBV7-2 combines with J gene TRBJ2-2, with a tentative D call TRBD1 (5 bases). CDR3 length: 15 residues. Germline lookup yields CDR1 SGHTA and CDR2 FQGNSA. Deletions cut 5 bases from V and 4 bases from J, with 14 bases between.